Listed here is a single TCR beta chain. Its antigen is not identified. The CDR3 is made up of 15 amino acids. V was pared by 5 bases and J by 4 bases, with 9 bases of the junction left unmatched. The V gene's germline CDR1 is SGHAT and CDR2 FQNNGV. The data stem from a study of shared clonotypes between healthy human individuals. The wider study: Contributing individuals were two females and a few males aged 18 to 49. Study-wide results and caveats: Only blood was sampled, and tissue TCR repertoires likely differ from blood ones.

Assay execution took place at the deep level. The data were produced by immunoSEQ multiplex PCR, yet TCRdb's version contains in-frame clones alone and is incomplete. The table lists some 530,000 clones, around 73% of them singletons. All of the donors resided in Nashville, Tennessee, and each was a Caucasian adult. The J gene is TRBJ2-3, the V gene TRBV11-2, with TRBD2 matching 7 bases. The sample was PBMCs. The TCR sequence derives from a woman in her thirties or forties in good health. Some clones in this sample may be carry-over from other donors' samples. CDR3 amino acids: CASSPRGAGPDTQYF. CDR3 sequence (DNA): TGTGCCAGCAGCCCCCGTGGAGCGGGACCAGATACGCAGTATTTT.